This TCR beta chain was recorded in a study of control samples from healthy donors and cancer patients. CDR1 LNHNV and CDR2 YYDKDF come from the germline V gene (reference sequence). The CDR3 has 12 amino acids. Trimming took off 0 bases at V and 5 bases at J, with 2 bases between the two ends. Profiled with immunoSEQ multiplex PCR; TCRdb holds only in-frame clones, not every one. The table lists about 120,000 clones, approximately 92% of them singletons, with approximately 2% in the top ten. The origin of this receptor is a woman in her fifties or sixties in good health. Sequenced material: blood. This chain links TRBV15 with TRBJ1-5; no definite D call. The CDR3 DNA is TGTGCCACCAGCAGAGATGATCAGCCCCAGCATTTT. This sequence encodes CATSRDDQPQHF.